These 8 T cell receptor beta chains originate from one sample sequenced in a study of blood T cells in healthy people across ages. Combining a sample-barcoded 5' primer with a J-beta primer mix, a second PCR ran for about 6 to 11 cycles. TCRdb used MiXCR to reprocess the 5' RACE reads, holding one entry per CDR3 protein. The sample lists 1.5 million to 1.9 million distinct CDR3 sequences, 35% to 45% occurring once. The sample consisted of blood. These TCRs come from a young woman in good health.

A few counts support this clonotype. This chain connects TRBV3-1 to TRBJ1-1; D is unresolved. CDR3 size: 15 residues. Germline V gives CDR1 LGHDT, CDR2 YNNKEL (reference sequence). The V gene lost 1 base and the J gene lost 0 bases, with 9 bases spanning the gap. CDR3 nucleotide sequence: TGTGCCAGCAGCCAAGGGGCCAGGATGAACACTGAAGCTTTCTTT. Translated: CASSQGARMNTEAFF.

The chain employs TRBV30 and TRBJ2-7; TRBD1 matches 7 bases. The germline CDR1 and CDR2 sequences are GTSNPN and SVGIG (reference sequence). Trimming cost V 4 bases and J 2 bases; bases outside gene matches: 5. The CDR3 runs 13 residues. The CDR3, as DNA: TGTGCCTGGATCGGGGACAGACCCTACGAGCAGTACTTC. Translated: CAWIGDRPYEQYF.

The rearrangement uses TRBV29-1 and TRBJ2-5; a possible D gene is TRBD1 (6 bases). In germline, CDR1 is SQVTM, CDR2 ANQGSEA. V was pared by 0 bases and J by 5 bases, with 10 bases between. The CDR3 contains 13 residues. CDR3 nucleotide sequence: TGCAGCGTTGAAGACGCGAGGGGGGAGACCCAGTACTTC. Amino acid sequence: CSVEDARGETQYF.

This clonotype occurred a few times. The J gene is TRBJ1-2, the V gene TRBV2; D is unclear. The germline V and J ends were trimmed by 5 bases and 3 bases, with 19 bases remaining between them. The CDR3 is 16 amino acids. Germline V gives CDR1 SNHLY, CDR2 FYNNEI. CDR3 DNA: TGTGCCAGCAGTTTCTCGGGCGCGCCGGACGACTATGGCTACACCTTC. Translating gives CASSFSGAPDDYGYTF.

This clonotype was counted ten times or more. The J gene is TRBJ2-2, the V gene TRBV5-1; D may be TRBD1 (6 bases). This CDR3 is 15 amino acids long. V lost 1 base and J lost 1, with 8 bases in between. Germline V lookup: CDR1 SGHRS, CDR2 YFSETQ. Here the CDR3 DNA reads TGCGCCAGCAGCTTGAGGGGACAGAACACCGGGGAGCTGTTTTTT. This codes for CASSLRGQNTGELFF.

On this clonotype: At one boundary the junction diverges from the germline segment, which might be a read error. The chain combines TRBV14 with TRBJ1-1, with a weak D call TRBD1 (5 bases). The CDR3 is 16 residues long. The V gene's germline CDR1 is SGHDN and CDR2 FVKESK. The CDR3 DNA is TGTGCCAGCAGCAAAGACCCCTGGGGACTTAACACTGAAGCTTTCTTT. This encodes CASSKDPWGLNTEAFF.

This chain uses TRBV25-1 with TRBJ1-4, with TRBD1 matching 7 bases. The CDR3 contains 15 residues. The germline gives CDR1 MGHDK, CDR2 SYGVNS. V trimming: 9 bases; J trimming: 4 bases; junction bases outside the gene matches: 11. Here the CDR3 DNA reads TGTGCCAGTTCCCAGGCCGGGACAGTTAATGAAAAACTGTTTTTT. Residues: CASSQAGTVNEKLFF.

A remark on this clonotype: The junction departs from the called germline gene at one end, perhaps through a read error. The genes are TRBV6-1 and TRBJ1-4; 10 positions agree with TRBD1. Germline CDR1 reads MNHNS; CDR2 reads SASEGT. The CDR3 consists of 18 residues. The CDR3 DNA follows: TGTGCCAGCAGGCGAAAGGACAGGGGGATCGCAACTAATGAAGAACTGTTTTTT. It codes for CASRRKDRGIATNEELFF.